This record covers a single T cell receptor beta chain. Its antigen is unidentified. The entry originates in a study of vaccination and CD4 T cells after COVID-19. The treatment: roughly 11-day PBMC culture with coronavirus spike peptide pools or control peptides (ViraFEST assay). Sequence data for DNA of cultured CD4+ T cells were generated by the Oncomine TCR Beta short-read assay. TCRdb recomputed calls from the PCR reads with MiXCR, one row per CDR3 protein. The data contain 15,000 to 20,000 distinct CDR3 sequences, around 48% of them singletons. CDR3 length: 17 amino acids. Germline V lookup: CDR1 SGHVS, CDR2 FQNEAQ. Trimming removed 0 bases from V and 1 base from J; junction bases left unmatched: 4.

The specimen comprised CD4+ T cells from blood, cultured in vitro, sampled before SARS-CoV-2 vaccination. This sequence was found in a human donor who had recovered from COVID-19. The chain has TRBV7-8 and TRBJ1-5; TRBD1 agrees at 9 bases. The chain's CDR3 is CASSLAGTGSSNQPQHF. The CDR3 DNA is TGTGCCAGCAGCTTAGCGGGGACAGGGTCCAGCAATCAGCCCCAGCATTTT. The full variable domain, rest sourced from reference TRBV7-8 and TRBJ1-5, is GAGVSQSPRYKVAKRGQDVALRCDPISGHVSLFWYQQALGQGPEFLTYFQNEAQLDKSGLPSDRFFAERPEGSVSTLKIQRTQQEDSAVYLCASSLAGTGSSNQPQHFGDGTRLSIL.